These T cell receptor beta chains were read from a single sample in a study of T cells after yellow fever vaccination. TCRdb reprocessed the 5' RACE reads with MiXCR, giving one entry per CDR3 protein. The repertoire has some 290,000 distinct CDR3 sequences, about 10% of them found once; the top ten carry under 4%. The sequenced sample was CD4+ T cells sorted from PBMCs, obtained 45 days after the yellow fever booster vaccination. Receptor source: a man aged 18 to 29 who received the YFV17D yellow fever vaccine. The CDR3 runs from the conserved cysteine through the conserved F or W. Fields, in order: J gene, V gene, clone size, D gene, CDR3 protein, CDR3 DNA. D genes are given only for firm matches. Size tells how often a clone was seen (once, few, many) or the class of an expanded clone, and some rows leave it out.

TRBJ2-1 TRBV6-7 NA TRBD2 CASSTPPSGGYNEQFF TGTGCCAGCAGTACACCGCCTAGCGGGGGGTACAATGAGCAGTTCTTC
TRBJ2-3 TRBV7-2 few NA CASSLRGDPRGDTQYF TGTGCCAGCAGCTTAAGAGGGGACCCGAGGGGAGATACGCAGTATTTT
TRBJ2-2 TRBV19 NA NA CASNPGAQYTGELFF TGTGCCAGTAACCCGGGGGCGCAGTACACCGGGGAGCTGTTTTTT
TRBJ1-6 TRBV20-1 few TRBD1 CSARGRTGSSPLHF TGCAGTGCTAGAGGCCGGACAGGGAGTTCACCCCTCCACTTT
TRBJ1-1 TRBV7-8 few TRBD1 CASRQVRQGVNTEAFF TGTGCCAGCAGGCAAGTAAGACAGGGTGTGAACACTGAAGCTTTCTTT
TRBJ2-1 TRBV5-1 NA NA CASSLWTAGNEQFF TGCGCCAGCAGCCTCTGGACAGCAGGGAATGAGCAGTTCTTC
TRBJ2-2 TRBV11-1 NA NA CASRGGITNTGELFF TGTGCCAGCAGAGGGGGGATTACAAACACCGGGGAGCTGTTTTTT
TRBJ2-1 TRBV10-3 medium-sized TRBD2 CATKQASGNEQFF TGTGCCACAAAGCAAGCTAGCGGGAATGAGCAGTTCTTC
TRBJ2-7 TRBV20-1 NA TRBD2 CSARRGLAGSYEQYF TGCAGTGCTAGAAGGGGACTAGCGGGGTCCTACGAGCAGTACTTC
TRBJ1-3 TRBV7-9 many NA CASSLERGNTIYF TGTGCCAGCAGCTTAGAACGTGGAAACACCATATATTTT
TRBJ2-2 TRBV7-9 NA NA CASSQLGLIRELPTNTGELFF TGTGCCAGCAGCCAACTTGGGCTCATCCGGGAACTGCCAACGAACACCGGGGAGCTGTTTTTT
TRBJ1-1 TRBV6-2/TRBV6-3 NA NA CASSYAQRKAFF TGTGCCAGCAGTTACGCACAGAGGAAAGCTTTCTTT
TRBJ2-1 TRBV2 NA TRBD2 CASSATSGGWGEQFF TGTGCCAGCAGTGCGACTAGCGGGGGCTGGGGTGAGCAGTTCTTC
TRBJ1-6 TRBV4-3 few NA CASSQSGIAYNSPLHF TGCGCCAGCAGCCAGTCAGGGATCGCCTATAATTCACCCCTCCACTTT
TRBJ2-1 TRBV5-4 NA NA CASSSQGGDDEQFF TGTGCCAGCAGCTCCCAGGGGGGAGACGATGAGCAGTTCTTC
TRBJ2-5 TRBV14 once NA CASSPGRQIQETQYF TGTGCCAGCAGCCCGGGACGGCAAATCCAAGAGACCCAGTACTTC
TRBJ2-7 TRBV5-1 many TRBD1 CASSLDTRDRGGGEQYF TGCGCCAGCAGCTTGGACACCCGGGACAGGGGTGGGGGCGAGCAGTACTTC
TRBJ2-5 TRBV5-1 few TRBD2 CASSLRTSGGLLKTQYF TGCGCCAGCAGCTTGCGGACTAGCGGGGGATTGCTGAAGACCCAGTACTTC
TRBJ1-1 TRBV7-9 NA NA CASSLGYLNTEAFF TGTGCCAGCAGCTTAGGGTACTTGAACACTGAAGCTTTCTTT
TRBJ2-6 TRBV6-6 few NA CASSYPKTGRIGANVLTF TGTGCCAGCAGTTACCCAAAAACGGGTAGGATTGGGGCCAACGTCCTGACTTTC
TRBJ2-2 TRBV4-1 NA TRBD1 CASRRQGTTGELFF TGCGCCAGCAGAAGACAGGGGACCACCGGGGAGCTGTTTTTT
TRBJ1-1 TRBV29-1 few NA CSVNGEGALAFF TGCAGCGTTAACGGGGAGGGAGCGTTAGCTTTCTTT
TRBJ2-1 TRBV2 NA NA CASSERWEPTNEQFF TGTGCCAGCAGTGAAAGGTGGGAGCCCACGAATGAGCAGTTCTTC
TRBJ1-2 TRBV3-1 NA TRBD1 CASSQNPGTGSYGYTF TGTGCCAGCAGCCAAAATCCGGGGACAGGGAGCTATGGCTACACCTTC
TRBJ1-1 TRBV29-1 few TRBD1 CSGGPGQTNTEAFF TGCAGCGGGGGCCCGGGACAGACGAACACTGAAGCTTTCTTT
TRBJ2-3 TRBV5-5 NA NA CASSLAAQTTQYF TGTGCCAGCAGCTTGGCGGCGCAGACTACGCAGTATTTT
TRBJ1-6 TRBV6-5 many TRBD1 CASSYGGTETISPLHF TGTGCCAGCAGTTACGGGGGGACAGAGACCATCTCACCCCTCCACTTT
TRBJ1-3 TRBV4-2 few NA CASSQLIKGRTTGNTIYF TGTGCCAGCAGCCAACTAATTAAGGGAAGGACAACTGGAAACACCATATATTTT
TRBJ2-5 TRBV9 few TRBD2 CASSASGAETQYF TGTGCCAGCAGCGCTAGCGGGGCGGAGACCCAGTACTTC
TRBJ2-1 TRBV7-7 NA NA CASSFTPQGEQFF TGTGCCAGCAGCTTTACCCCACAAGGCGAGCAGTTCTTC
TRBJ2-1 TRBV13 NA NA CASSLEGRGSLYYNEQFF TGTGCCAGCAGCTTAGAGGGGAGGGGGTCCTTGTACTACAATGAGCAGTTCTTC
TRBJ2-6 TRBV11-2 few TRBD2 CASSRGLAIGANVLTF TGTGCCAGCAGCAGGGGACTAGCGATAGGGGCCAACGTCCTGACTTTC
TRBJ2-5 TRBV7-2 NA NA CASSLMSVQETQYF TGTGCCAGCAGCTTAATGTCAGTCCAAGAGACCCAGTACTTC
TRBJ1-4 TRBV12-3/TRBV12-4 few NA CASSLSGSGDVLTF TGTGCCAGCAGTTTATCTGGTTCGGGGGACGTCTTGACTTTT
TRBJ2-3 TRBV5-1 NA TRBD2 CASSLALLADSTDTQYF TGCGCCAGCAGCTTGGCCCTACTAGCGGATAGCACAGATACGCAGTATTTT
TRBJ1-2 TRBV12-3/TRBV12-4 NA NA CASRTSGSYGYTF TGTGCCAGCCGGACCTCGGGAAGCTATGGCTACACCTTC
TRBJ2-3 TRBV7-3 few TRBD2 CASSFPGLAQYF TGTGCCAGCAGCTTTCCGGGACTAGCCCAGTATTTT
TRBJ2-7 TRBV7-9 many TRBD1 CASSLGQGALESEQYF TGTGCCAGCAGCTTAGGACAGGGGGCCTTGGAGTCCGAGCAGTACTTC
TRBJ2-1 TRBV5-1 NA TRBD2 CASSPDREGDNEQFF TGCGCCAGCAGCCCGGATCGGGAGGGCGACAATGAGCAGTTCTTC
TRBJ2-4 TRBV4-3 few NA CASSQAGIEYF TGCGCCAGCAGCCAAGCGGGGATTGAGTACTTC
TRBJ1-6 TRBV12-3/TRBV12-4 few NA CASSRGGTSSYNSPLHF TGTGCCTCCTCTCGAGGGGGGACGAGCTCCTATAATTCACCCCTCCACTTT
TRBJ2-2 TRBV7-9 few NA CASSPHPNTGELFF TGTGCCAGCAGCCCCCACCCGAACACCGGGGAGCTGTTTTTT
TRBJ2-5 TRBV5-4 NA NA CASSLAALAGTQYF TGTGCCAGCAGCTTGGCGGCGCTAGCCGGGACCCAGTACTTC
TRBJ2-5 TRBV5-1 few NA CASSLEDGQETQYF TGCGCCAGCAGCTTGGAGGACGGCCAAGAGACCCAGTACTTC
TRBJ1-5 TRBV7-2 many NA CASSFSGQNNQPQHF TGTGCCAGCAGCTTTTCGGGACAAAACAATCAGCCCCAGCATTTT
TRBJ2-1 TRBV29-1 many NA CSVEGAGAPYNEQFF TGCAGCGTTGAAGGGGCAGGGGCCCCCTACAATGAGCAGTTCTTC
TRBJ1-5 TRBV7-9 NA NA CASSLTGKNSNQPQHF TGTGCCAGCAGCTTGACCGGGAAGAATAGCAATCAGCCCCAGCATTTT
TRBJ2-1 TRBV7-2 few NA CASSPMRGTYNEQFF TGTGCCAGCAGCCCAATGAGGGGCACCTACAATGAGCAGTTCTTC
TRBJ2-1 TRBV24-1 few NA CATSDLGTANEQFF TGTGCCACCAGTGATTTGGGGACGGCCAATGAGCAGTTCTTC
TRBJ1-6 TRBV5-1 many NA CASSLDKSNSPLHF TGCGCCAGCAGCTTGGACAAGTCAAATTCACCCCTCCACTTT